This T cell receptor beta chain stems from a study of blood T cell repertoires in COVID-19. The CDR3 spans 10 residues. Germline-derived CDR1 and CDR2 are SGHRS and YFSETQ. Under the authors' procedure: Amplification with reference gene primers provided the estimates of nucleated cell counts. Measured with immunoSEQ multiplex PCR; TCRdb has only the in-frame clones, and not every one. The V and J calls and clone size are taken from that table; D and trimming were inferred from the DNA. The top ten hold 1.5% of the sample, which has approximately 130,000 clones, 88% seen once. The receptor comes from a human donor in a cohort sampled during active COVID-19. This chain links TRBV5-1 with TRBJ1-2; D not certain. The specimen sequenced was peripheral blood. The CDR3 DNA sequence: TGCGCTACAGCTAACTATGGCTACACCTTC. This translates into CATANYGYTF.